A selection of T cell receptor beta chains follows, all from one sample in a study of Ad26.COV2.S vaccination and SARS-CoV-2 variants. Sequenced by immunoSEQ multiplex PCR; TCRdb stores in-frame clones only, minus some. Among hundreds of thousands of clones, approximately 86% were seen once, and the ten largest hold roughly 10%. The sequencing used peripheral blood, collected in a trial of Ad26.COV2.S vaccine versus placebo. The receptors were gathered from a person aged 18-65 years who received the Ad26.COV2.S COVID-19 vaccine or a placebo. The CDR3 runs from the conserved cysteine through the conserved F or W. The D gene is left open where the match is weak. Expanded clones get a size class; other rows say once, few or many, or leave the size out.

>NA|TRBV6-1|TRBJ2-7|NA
TGTGCCAGCAGTGAAATGGAATCGACAGGCTACGAGCAGTACTTC
CASSEMESTGYEQYF
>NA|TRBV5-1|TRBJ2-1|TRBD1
TGCGCCAGCAGCGCACGCAGGGGGCATGAGCAGTTCTTC
CASSARRGHEQFF
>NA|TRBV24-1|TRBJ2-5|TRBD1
TGTGCCACCAGTGATTCCGGGACAGGGGGGGGAGAGACCCAGTACTTC
CATSDSGTGGGETQYF
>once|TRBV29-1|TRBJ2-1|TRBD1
TGCAGCGTTGGCGGGCAGGGGGCATACAATGAGCAGTTCTTC
CSVGGQGAYNEQFF
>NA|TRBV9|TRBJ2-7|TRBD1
TGTGCCAGCAGCGGAAAACAGGGGAGTTCCTACGAGCAGTACTTC
CASSGKQGSSYEQYF
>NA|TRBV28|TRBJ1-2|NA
TGTGCCAGCAGTTCAACGGACTACCGTGTCTATGGCTACACCTTC
CASSSTDYRVYGYTF
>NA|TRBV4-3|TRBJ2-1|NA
TGCGCCAGCAGCCAAGATCGGGAGGGGGCGCTGTATGAGCAGTTCTTC
CASSQDREGALYEQFF
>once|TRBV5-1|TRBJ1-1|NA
TGCGCCAGCAGCGAGCTCGCTAGGACTGAAGCTTTCTTT
CASSELARTEAFF
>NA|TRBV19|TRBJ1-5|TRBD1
TGTGCCAGTAGACTCCCCGGGACAGGAATTAATCAGCCCCAGCATTTT
CASRLPGTGINQPQHF
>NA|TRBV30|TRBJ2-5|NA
TGTGCCTGGAGTCCCCGCCCGGGGGTGGGGGAGACCCAGTACTTC
CAWSPRPGVGETQYF
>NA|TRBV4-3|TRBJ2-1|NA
TGCGCCAGCAGCCAAGATCTGTCGTACAATGAGCAGTTCTTC
CASSQDLSYNEQFF
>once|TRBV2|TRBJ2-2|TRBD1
TGTGCCAGCAGTGCCGACAGGGGGCTAGGCACCGGGGAGCTGTTTTTT
CASSADRGLGTGELFF
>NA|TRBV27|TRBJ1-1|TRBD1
TGTGCCAGCAGTTGGACAGGGGGGTCTGAAGCTTTCTTT
CASSWTGGSEAFF
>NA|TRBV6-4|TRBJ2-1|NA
TGTGCCACTTCGGGGGGCGCCAACAATGAGCAGTTCTTC
CATSGGANNEQFF
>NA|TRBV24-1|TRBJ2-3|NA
TGTGCCACCAGTCGGGCAGGGACAGATACGCAGTATTTT
CATSRAGTDTQYF
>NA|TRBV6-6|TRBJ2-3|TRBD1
TGTGCCAGCAGTCCTCCGGGACAGGGGGCAGATACGCAGTATTTT
CASSPPGQGADTQYF
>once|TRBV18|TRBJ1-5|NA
TGTGCCAGCTCAGAGGGGGGAGGGGCAATCTCTCCCCAGCATTTT
CASSEGGGAISPQHF
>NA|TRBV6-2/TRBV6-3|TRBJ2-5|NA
TGTGCCAGCAGTTACGAAATTGGAGAGACCCAGTACTTC
CASSYEIGETQYF
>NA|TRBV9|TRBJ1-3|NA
TGTGCCAGCAGCAAGGACCGGGGAAACACCATATATTTT
CASSKDRGNTIYF
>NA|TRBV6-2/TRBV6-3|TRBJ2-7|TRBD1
TGTGCCAGCAGCCTCGGACAGGCTATCTACGAGCAGTACTTC
CASSLGQAIYEQYF
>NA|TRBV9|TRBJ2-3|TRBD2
TGTGCCAGCAGCGTAGAGCTAGCGGACAACACAGATACGCAGTATTTT
CASSVELADNTDTQYF
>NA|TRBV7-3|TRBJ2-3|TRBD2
TGTGCCAGCAGCCAGAGTCCCGGGACTAGCGGGAGGATCACAGATACGCAGTATTTT
CASSQSPGTSGRITDTQYF
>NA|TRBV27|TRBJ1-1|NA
TGTGCCAGCAGTGTCCGGTGGGACATGAACACTGAAGCTTTCTTT
CASSVRWDMNTEAFF
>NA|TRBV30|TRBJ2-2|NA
TGTGCCTGGAAGGGGAACACCGGGGAGCTGTTTTTT
CAWKGNTGELFF
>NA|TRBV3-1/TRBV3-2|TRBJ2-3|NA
TGTGCCAGCAGCCAATATAGCGCAGATACGCAGTATTTT
CASSQYSADTQYF
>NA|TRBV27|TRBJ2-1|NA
TGTGCCAGCAGTTCTAGCGCGTCGTCCTACAATGAGCAGTTCTTC
CASSSSASSYNEQFF
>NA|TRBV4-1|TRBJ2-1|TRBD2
TGCGCCAGCAGCCAAGGACTAGCGGGGACATACAATGAGCAGTTCTTC
CASSQGLAGTYNEQFF
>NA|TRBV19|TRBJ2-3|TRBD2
TGTGCCAGTAGTTTTCGGACTAGCGGGAGCACAGATACGCAGTATTTT
CASSFRTSGSTDTQYF
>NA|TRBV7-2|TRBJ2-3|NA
TGTGCCAGCACCCCGGACGGGATTAATACGCAGTATTTT
CASTPDGINTQYF